This T cell receptor (beta chain) is drawn from a study of T cell changes during pregnancy in multiple sclerosis. Between the trimmed V and J ends, which lost 4 bases and 8 bases, there was a span of 17 bases. The CDR3 is 14 residues long. Germline V gives CDR1 LGHNA, CDR2 YSLEER. The method was immunoSEQ multiplex PCR; TCRdb's version includes in-frame clones alone and lacks a portion of them. The sample carries almost 35,000 clones, approximately 90% recorded once. Sequenced here: CD8+ T cells from peripheral blood mononuclear cells, sampled before pregnancy. The clonotype was recovered from a female donor with multiple sclerosis, enrolled in a pregnancy study. The V and J genes are TRBV4-3 and TRBJ1-2, with D perhaps matching TRBD1 (5 bases). CDR3 residues: CASSPDRGALGYTF. In DNA, the CDR3 is TGCGCCAGCAGCCCGGATCGCGGGGCTCTCGGCTACACCTTC.